This TCR beta chain was recorded in a study of blood T cell repertoires in COVID-19. Membership in each cohort depended on participant-reported clinical history. In the study's own analysis: Counts of nucleated cells, estimated from reference gene primer amplification, were obtained. The assay was immunoSEQ multiplex PCR, and TCRdb's table has in-frame clones only and misses some. The DNA gave D and trimming, while V, J and clone size come from that table. Found here are more than 250,000 clones, 87% of them singletons; the top ten hold 5.5% to 6%. Deletions cut 5 bases from V and 0 bases from J, with 10 bases between. Germline loops: CDR1 SGHTA, CDR2 FQGNSA. The CDR3 totals 14 residues.

The V call is TRBV7-2, the J call TRBJ1-1; D might be TRBD1 (5 bases). The source is a woman between 25 and 40 years old who had recovered from COVID-19. The sample comprised PBMCs or T cells enriched from blood (not recorded which). In DNA, the CDR3 is TGTGCCAGCAGCCAGGAGGGGATGAACACTGAAGCTTTCTTT. Amino acids: CASSQEGMNTEAFF.